Shown below are 7 T cell receptor beta chains from a single sample sequenced in a study of cytomegalovirus exposure and HLA in healthy donors. Data came from immunoSEQ multiplex PCR; TCRdb stores just in-frame clones and leaves some out. This sample has under 250,000 clones, with roughly 87% found just once. The sequenced material came from PBMCs. Receptors were obtained from a man younger than 30 in good health and CMV-seropositive.

CDR3 coding DNA: TGTGCCAGCAGCTTAGTAAAAGAGACTGAAGCTTTCTTT. It codes for CASSLVKETEAFF. The chain employs TRBV11-2 and TRBJ1-1; no definite D call. V lost 1 base to trimming and J lost 5 bases, with 8 bases between them. The CDR3 spans 13 residues. Germline CDR1 and CDR2: SGHAT and FQNNGV.

V gene TRBV10-3 combines with J gene TRBJ2-1; D is possibly TRBD2 (5 bases). The CDR3 runs to 13 residues. V shed 0 bases and J shed 10 bases, with 10 bases lying between them. In germline, CDR1 is ENHRY, CDR2 SYGVKD. The CDR3 DNA is TGTGCCATCAGTGAGTCCCCGATAGCGGAGCAGTTCTTC. Amino acids: CAISESPIAEQFF.

The chain joins TRBV29-1 to TRBJ2-2; D remains ambiguous. V was pared by 5 bases and J by 0 bases, with 7 bases between. Per the germline V gene, CDR1 is SQVTM and CDR2 is ANQGSEA. CDR3 size: 13 residues. CDR3 sequence reads: CSVLGANTGELFF. The DNA of the CDR3 is TGCAGCGTTTTGGGCGCGAACACCGGGGAGCTGTTTTTT.

V and J are TRBV19 and TRBJ2-2; no definite D call. Trimming removed 0 bases at V and 1 base at J, with 30 bases between. CDR1 and CDR2 from the germline V gene are LNHDA and SQIVND (reference sequence). This CDR3 contains 23 residues. CDR3 region: CASSIETLISGGPEKWNTGELFF. CDR3 coding DNA: TGTGCCAGTAGTATAGAAACTCTAATCAGTGGTGGACCGGAAAAGTGGAACACCGGGGAGCTGTTTTTT.

This chain links TRBV7-3 with TRBJ2-6; TRBD1 might be the D (5 bases). V gave up 5 bases and J gave up 0 bases, with 14 bases separating them. This CDR3 has 17 amino acids. CDR1 is SGHTA, CDR2 FQGTGA, per germline. CDR3 sequence reads: CASSHSGAASGANVLTF. CDR3 coding DNA: TGTGCCAGCAGCCATAGTGGGGCAGCCTCTGGGGCCAACGTCCTGACTTTC. Based on the CDR3 plus reference TRBV7-3 and TRBJ2-6, the full variable domain is GAGVSQTPSNKVTEKGKYVELRCDPISGHTALYWYRQSLGQGPEFLIYFQGTGAADDSGLPNDRFFAVRPEGSVSTLKIQRTERGDSAVYLCASSHSGAASGANVLTFGAGSRLTVL.

The chain employs TRBV4-1 and TRBJ2-7; D ambiguous. Trimming pared 1 base from V and 5 bases from J, leaving 9 bases between. The CDR3 consists of 13 residues. Germline V gene data show CDR1 as MGHRA and CDR2 as YSYEKL. CDR3 in amino acids: CASSQVYRHEQYF. In DNA, the CDR3 is TGCGCCAGCAGCCAAGTATACCGGCACGAGCAGTACTTC.

The chain joins TRBV4-2 to TRBJ1-5, with D tentatively TRBD1 (5 bases). The CDR3 has 14 amino acids. Trimming took 4 bases from V and 7 from J, leaving 14 bases between them. CDR1 LGHNA and CDR2 YNFKEQ come from the germline V gene. The CDR3 reads CASSRDVGGQPQHF. The CDR3 coding sequence is TGTGCCAGCAGCCGGGACGTTGGTGGGCAGCCCCAGCATTTT.